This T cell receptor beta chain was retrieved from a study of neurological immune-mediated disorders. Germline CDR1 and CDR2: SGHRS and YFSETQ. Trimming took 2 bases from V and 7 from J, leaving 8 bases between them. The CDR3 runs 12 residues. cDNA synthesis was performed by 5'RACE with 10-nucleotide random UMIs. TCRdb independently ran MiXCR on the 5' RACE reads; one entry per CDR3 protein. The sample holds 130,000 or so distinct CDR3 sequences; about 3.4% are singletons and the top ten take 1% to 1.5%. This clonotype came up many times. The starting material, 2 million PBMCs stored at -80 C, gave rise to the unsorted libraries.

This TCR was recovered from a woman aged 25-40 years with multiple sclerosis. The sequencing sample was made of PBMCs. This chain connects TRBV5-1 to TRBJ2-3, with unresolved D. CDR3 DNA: TGCGCCAGCAGCTTATACCGGAATACGCAGTATTTT. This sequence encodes CASSLYRNTQYF.